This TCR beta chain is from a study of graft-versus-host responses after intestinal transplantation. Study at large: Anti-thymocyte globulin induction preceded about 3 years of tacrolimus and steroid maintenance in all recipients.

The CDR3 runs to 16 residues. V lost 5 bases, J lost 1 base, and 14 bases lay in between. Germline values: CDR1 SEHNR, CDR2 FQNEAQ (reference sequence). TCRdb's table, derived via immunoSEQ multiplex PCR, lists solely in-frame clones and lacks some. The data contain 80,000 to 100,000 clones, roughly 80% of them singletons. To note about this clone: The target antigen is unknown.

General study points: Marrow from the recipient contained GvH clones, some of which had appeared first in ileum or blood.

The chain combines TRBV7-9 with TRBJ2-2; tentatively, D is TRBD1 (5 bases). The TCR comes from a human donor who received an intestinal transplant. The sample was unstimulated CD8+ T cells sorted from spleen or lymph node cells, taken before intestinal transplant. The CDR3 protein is CASSVISRENTGELFF. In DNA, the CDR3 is TGTGCCAGCAGCGTTATTAGCAGGGAGAACACCGGGGAGCTGTTTTTT.